Listed here are 8 T cell receptor beta chains from one sample, sequenced in a study of beta chain features in type 1 diabetes (dated 2018 in TCRdb). Points the paper makes about the study in general: In all four CD4+ subsets, TCRB CDR3 length was moderately but significantly shorter in type 1 diabetes patients.

Which antigens these TCRs recognize remains unknown. Library preparation used the immunoSEQ multiplex PCR assay. The entire amount of isolated RNA was reverse transcribed using the High Capacity cDNA Reverse Transcription Kit, so the sequenced TCRB transcripts were expressed ones. Here the immuneACCESS table is served through TCRdb, limited to in-frame sequences with V and J called. Missing clones are a known gap in these copies; in checked studies unresolved V genes cover under half, and the rest lacks a known reason. The sample table records about 390,000 clones; around a tenth of these occur just once. The top ten clonotypes cover 0.45% to 0.65% of the sample. Sample: central memory CD4+ T cells from blood. All receptors derive from a man aged 25-45 years with type 1 diabetes.

J is TRBJ1-4 and V is TRBV9; D is unresolved. Per the germline V gene, CDR1 is SGDLS and CDR2 is YYNGEE. The ends were cut back, 0 bases at V and 5 bases at J, with 8 bases in the middle. The CDR3 covers 14 residues. CDR3 sequence (DNA): TGTGCCAGCAGCGTAGGTCCGGGAAATGAAAAACTGTTTTTT. This translates into CASSVGPGNEKLFF.

This chain connects TRBV28 to TRBJ2-7; D is ambiguous. CDR3 size: 13 residues. V lost 2 bases, J lost 2 bases, and 7 bases lay in between. The V gene's germline CDR1 is MDHEN and CDR2 SYDVKM. DNA for the CDR3: TGTGCCAGCAGTTTAACCGGCACCTACGAGCAGTACTTC. Encoded protein: CASSLTGTYEQYF.

About this clone: Relative to the germline gene, one junction end is altered; a read error may explain this. V usage is TRBV5-1 and J usage is TRBJ2-1; D is unresolved. The CDR3 contains 14 residues. Germline V gene data show CDR1 as SGHRS and CDR2 as YFSETQ. The CDR3 DNA reads TGTGCCAGCAGCGCTGAAGGCTCCTACAATGAGCAGTTCTTC. It codes for CASSAEGSYNEQFF.

The rearrangement uses TRBV15 and TRBJ1-2, with TRBD1 matching 8 bases. With 5 bases clipped from V and 5 bases from J, the junction kept 13 bases outside the gene matches. The CDR3 is 16 residues long. The germline V gene has CDR1 LNHNV and CDR2 YYDKDF (reference sequence). CDR3 DNA sequence: TGTGCCACCAGCCCCCCAGGAGCAGGGGGCTTTTATGGCTACACCTTC. It translates to CATSPPGAGGFYGYTF.

The rearrangement uses TRBV28 and TRBJ2-3; the D gene is possibly TRBD2 (5 bases). CDR3 length equals 17 residues. Trimming stripped 4 bases from V and 2 bases from J, with 19 bases between. Germline V gene sequence: CDR1 MDHEN, CDR2 SYDVKM. The CDR3 bases are TGTGCCAGCAGTTCCCCCCGAGCGGTTCTCCTCACAGATACGCAGTATTTT. This encodes CASSSPRAVLLTDTQYF.

The chain uses TRBV7-2 and TRBJ2-5, with D maybe TRBD2 (5 bases). The CDR3 consists of 14 residues. V lost 5 bases to trimming and J lost 3 bases, with 13 bases between them. CDR1 and CDR2 from the germline V gene are SGHTA and FQGNSA. Here the CDR3 reads CASSPPATKETQYF. In nucleotides, the CDR3 is TGTGCCAGCAGCCCCCCCGCGACTAAAGAGACCCAGTACTTC.

Concerning this clone: The same CDR3 is also encoded by other DNA sequences in this sample. J is TRBJ2-7 and V is TRBV5-1; TRBD1 aligns across 8 bases. Germline values: CDR1 SGHRS, CDR2 YFSETQ. This CDR3 is 14 amino acids long. V was pared by 2 bases and J by 5 bases, with 6 bases of the junction left unmatched. The CDR3 protein is CASSLQGVLHEQYF. As DNA, the CDR3 is TGCGCCAGCAGCTTACAGGGGGTCCTCCACGAGCAGTACTTC.

This clone was recorded a few times. V usage is TRBV2 and J usage is TRBJ2-1; TRBD2 matches at 8 bases. The trim removed 8 bases at V and 4 bases at J, leaving 4 bases unmatched. Germline V gives CDR1 SNHLY, CDR2 FYNNEI. This CDR3 is 13 amino acids long. The CDR3 DNA is TGTGCCAGCGGTACTAGCGGTTACAATGAGCAGTTCTTC. It codes for CASGTSGYNEQFF.